Below, 15 T cell receptor beta chains from the same sample are listed, as sequenced in a study of CD8+CD57+ T cells in acquired aplastic anemia. The use of genomic DNA as template underpinned the TCR beta VDJ and CDR3 profiling. From the reads, TCRdb called clonotypes with MiXCR, one entry per CDR3 protein. The sample contains 200,000 or so distinct CDR3 sequences, approximately 51% of which appear only once. All sequencing subjects had displayed CD8+CD57+ cell expansion on flow cytometry. Sequenced input: sorted CD4+, CD8+, or CD8+CD57+ T cells (not recorded which) from PBMCs. These receptors were taken from a human donor with aplastic anemia.

There are many counts of this clonotype. This sequence joins TRBV7-2 and TRBJ2-3, with a weak D call TRBD1 (6 bases). V was cut by 5 bases and J by 2 bases, with 17 bases left in between. The CDR3 length is 16 residues. Germline V gene sequence: CDR1 SGHTA, CDR2 FQGNSA. The CDR3 protein is CASSLTGGDYTDTQYF. In nucleotides, the CDR3 is TGTGCCAGCAGCCTGACAGGAGGCGATTACACAGATACGCAGTATTTT.

This clonotype was recorded at least ten times. The rearrangement links TRBV20-1 to TRBJ2-3; D gene uncertain. The ends were cut back, 0 bases at V and 0 bases at J, with 10 bases in the middle. Looked up from germline, CDR1 is DFQATT and CDR2 is SNEGSKA (reference sequence). This CDR3 contains 15 residues. CDR3 loop: CSARDGRSSTDTQYF. The CDR3 nucleotides are TGCAGTGCTAGAGATGGGCGTTCCAGCACAGATACGCAGTATTTT.

A note on this clonotype: This may come from a read error, since a much larger clone is one base off. V is TRBV19 and J is TRBJ2-7, with 9 bases matching TRBD2. J gave up 2 bases and V 11 bases, and 4 bases lay outside the gene matches. Per the germline V gene, CDR1 is LNHDA and CDR2 is SQIVND (reference sequence). The CDR3 covers 12 residues. CDR3 nucleotides: TGTGCCGGCCAGCGGGGGGCCTACGAGCAGTACTTC. It codes for CAGQRGAYEQYF.

This clonotype was observed once. Here the CDR3 reads CASSSGTGKQPQHF. The CDR3 DNA is TGTGCCAGCAGCTCCGGGACAGGGAAACAGCCCCAGCATTTT. The chain combines TRBV7-9 with TRBJ1-5; 9 bases map to TRBD1. V shed 4 bases and J 7 bases; nucleotides not matched to a gene: 5. Germline V CDR1 and CDR2: SEHNR, FQNEAQ (reference sequence). The CDR3 covers 14 residues.

This clonotype was seen more than once but under ten times. This chain links TRBV2 with TRBJ2-3; 10 nucleotides match TRBD2. Germline loops: CDR1 SNHLY, CDR2 FYNNEI. There are 16 residues in the CDR3. V lost 8 bases, J lost 2 bases, and 10 bases stayed unmatched. The CDR3 DNA is TGTGCCAGCTCACCCCGGAGCGGGGGGGCCACAGATACGCAGTATTTT. It encodes CASSPRSGGATDTQYF.

Many counts were recorded for this clonotype. V gene TRBV20-1 combines with J gene TRBJ2-7; 10 positions match TRBD1. The V segment lost 0 bases and the J segment 2 bases; nucleotides outside the gene matches: 4. The CDR3 runs 15 residues. Germline values: CDR1 DFQATT, CDR2 SNEGSKA (reference sequence). CDR3 nucleotide sequence: TGCAGTGCTAGAGATCGAGGGACAGGGGCCTACGAGCAGTACTTC. This sequence encodes CSARDRGTGAYEQYF.

The gene calls are TRBV10-3 and TRBJ1-3; possible D gene TRBD1, 5 bases. Trimming left V 6 bases short and J 10 bases short, with 19 bases between. Germline V gene data show CDR1 as ENHRY and CDR2 as SYGVKD. The CDR3 is made up of 14 amino acids. The CDR3 is CAIRREGVGETIYF. The CDR3 DNA follows: TGTGCCATCAGGCGGGAAGGGGTAGGAGAGACCATATATTTT.

The chain couples TRBV3-1 to TRBJ1-2; D perhaps matches TRBD1 (5 bases). V was trimmed by 6 bases and J by 3 bases, leaving 23 bases between them. Germline V gene data show CDR1 as LGHDT and CDR2 as YNNKEL (reference sequence). The CDR3 totals 17 residues. CDR3 region: CASRPFDLDRTDYGYTF. In DNA, the CDR3 is TGTGCCAGCAGACCTTTCGATCTCGACAGAACTGACTATGGCTACACCTTC.

This clonotype was counted between two and nine times. It may be a read error: a sequence one base away is much more abundant. The chain uses TRBV11-2 and TRBJ1-6, with D tentatively TRBD1 (6 bases). In germline, CDR1 is SGHAT, CDR2 FQNNGV. The CDR3 runs 15 residues. Trimming left V 2 bases short and J 5 bases short, with 10 bases between. In DNA form, the CDR3 reads TGTGCCAGCAGCTTACGGGGGGCGGATAATTCACCCCTCCACTTT. Translation: CASSLRGADNSPLHF. Supplemented by reference TRBV11-2 and TRBJ1-6, the full variable domain reads EAGVAQSPRYKIIEKRQSVAFWCNPISGHATLYWYQQILGQGPKLLIQFQNNGVVDDSQLPKDRFSAERLKGVDSTLKIQPAKLEDSAVYLCASSLRGADNSPLHFGNGTRLTVT.

This clonotype was seen at least ten times. CDR3 protein: CASSRQGYSNEQFF. The CDR3 DNA reads as TGTGCCAGCAGTCGACAGGGTTACTCCAATGAGCAGTTCTTC. This chain links TRBV12-3 or TRBV12-4 with TRBJ2-1; 7 nucleotides align to TRBD1. The CDR3 contains 14 residues. V gave up 5 bases and J gave up 6 bases; unmatched junction bases: 7.

J is TRBJ2-2 and V is TRBV5-6; 8 bases map to TRBD1. Per the germline V gene, CDR1 is SGHDT and CDR2 is YYEEEE. The V and J ends lost 7 bases and 3 bases, in that order; junction bases with no gene match: 23. This CDR3 is built from 20 residues. The CDR3 sequence is CASGPLATSTGGGHTGELFF. In DNA form, the CDR3 reads TGTGCCAGCGGCCCACTCGCAACGAGCACAGGGGGAGGTCACACCGGGGAGCTGTTTTTT.

The chain carries TRBV15 and TRBJ1-6; 8 nucleotides agree with TRBD1. The CDR3 extends over 18 amino acids. CDR1 is LNHNV and CDR2 is YYDKDF in the germline V gene (reference sequence). V lost 0 bases to trimming and J lost 10 bases; unmatched junction nucleotides: 14. The CDR3 sequence is CATSRDRALGQGGSPLHF. CDR3 DNA sequence: TGTGCCACCAGCAGAGATAGAGCTTTAGGACAGGGTGGCTCACCCCTCCACTTT.

Remarks on this clonotype: A much larger clone lies a single base off, so this may be a read error. The chain uses TRBV10-3 and TRBJ1-4; tentatively, D is TRBD1 (5 bases). The CDR3 loop spans 15 amino acids. The germline CDR1 and CDR2 sequences are ENHRY and SYGVKD. DNA of the CDR3: TGTGCCAGCAGTTACTCCGGGACGCCGAATGAAACACTGTTTTTT. Translating gives CASSYSGTPNETLFF.

This chain connects TRBV15 to TRBJ2-3, with 12 bases fitting TRBD2. Trimming removed 3 bases from V and 2 bases from J; junction bases left unmatched: 6. The CDR3 consists of 17 residues. Germline V gives CDR1 LNHNV, CDR2 YYDKDF (reference sequence). This CDR3 is CATSRGLAGGPTDTQYF. In DNA form, the CDR3 reads TGTGCCACCAGCAGGGGGCTAGCGGGAGGGCCCACAGATACGCAGTATTTT.

This clonotype has at least ten counts. The chain has TRBV27 and TRBJ1-2, with TRBD1 matching over 10 bases. This CDR3 region has 14 residues. J lost 6 bases, V lost 6 bases, and 7 bases had no gene match. Germline CDR1 and CDR2: MNHEY and SMNVEV (reference sequence). The CDR3 DNA reads as TGTGCCAGCAGGGCGACAGGGGGCAGGCATGGCTACACCTTC. Protein product: CASRATGGRHGYTF.